The source of this T cell receptor beta chain is a study of T cells in Graves' hyperthyroidism and ophthalmopathy. This clonotype showed up many times. Its target is unknown. There are 17 residues in the CDR3. Germline values: CDR1 DFQATT, CDR2 SNEGSKA (reference sequence). V was clipped by 0 bases and J by 4 bases; unmatched bases: 6. Findings of the study overall: Most expanded thyroid clonotypes above 0.001 recurred in blood. Ophthalmopathy and stable hyperthyroidism were told apart by a 13 V-J model.

Amplified TCR beta CDR3 regions derived from RNA transcripts. Initially, a first-round RT-PCR of the TCR CDR3 employed the HTBI primer set. TCRdb called the multiplex PCR reads again in MiXCR, with one record for every CDR3 protein. The table includes about 380,000 distinct CDR3 sequences, roughly 13% detected once. The PBMCs studied were ones that came from around 10 ml fresh peripheral blood. The chain joins TRBV20-1 to TRBJ2-5, with 15 bases matching TRBD2. Sequencing was carried out using blood. The origin of this receptor is a woman aged 55-70 years with Graves' hyperthyroidism. The CDR3: CSARERGLAGGRETQYF. The CDR3 region has the DNA TGCAGTGCTAGAGAAAGGGGACTAGCGGGAGGTCGAGAGACCCAGTACTTC.